These 18 T cell receptor beta chains came from one sample sequenced in a study of shared clonotypes between healthy human individuals. The assay was immunoSEQ multiplex PCR, and TCRdb's table has in-frame clones only and misses some. The data show roughly 1,500,000 clones, with nearly 99% seen just once and roughly 0.45% held by the top ten. The sequenced sample was naive CD4+ T cells sorted from blood. The subset here: CD45RA+ positively selected. These receptors all stem from a man aged 25 to 40 in good health.

The rearrangement uses TRBV28 and TRBJ2-3, with 11 bases fitting TRBD2. This CDR3 region has 17 residues. Germline V gene lookup returns CDR1 MDHEN and CDR2 SYDVKM. Losses at the gene ends were 4 bases for V and 0 bases for J; bases not matched to a gene: 6. This CDR3 reads CASSSPGLAGSTDTQYF. In DNA form, the CDR3 reads TGTGCCAGCAGTTCCCCCGGACTAGCGGGTAGCACAGATACGCAGTATTTT.

This clone came up once. This sample also contains other DNA sequences that code for the same CDR3. The rearrangement uses TRBV5-1 and TRBJ2-2, with D perhaps TRBD1 (6 bases). V dropped 3 bases and J dropped 1 base, with 10 bases sitting between them. CDR3 length equals 15 residues. CDR1 and CDR2 from the germline V gene are SGHRS and YFSETQ. CDR3 sequence (DNA): TGCGCCAGCAGCTGGGGGCAGGGGAACACCGGGGAGCTGTTTTTT. Its translation: CASSWGQGNTGELFF.

J is TRBJ2-7 and V is TRBV9, with D possibly being TRBD1 (6 bases). Germline lookup yields CDR1 SGDLS and CDR2 YYNGEE. The germline V and J ends were trimmed by 0 bases and 12 bases, with 13 bases remaining between them. The length of the CDR3 is 12 residues. CDR3 sequence reads: CASSVATGQLYF. As DNA, the CDR3 is TGTGCCAGCAGCGTAGCTACAGGACAGCTGTACTTC. Combining the CDR3 with reference TRBV9 and TRBJ2-7 gives the whole variable domain DSGVTQTPKHLITATGQRVTLRCSPRSGDLSVYWYQQSLDQGLQFLIQYYNGEERAKGNILERFSAQQFPDLHSELNLSSLELGDSALYFCASSVATGQLYFGPGTRLTVT.

The CDR3 nucleotides read TGCGCCAGCAGCAACAGTACAACAGGGACTTCTGTCGCTTTCTTT. Amino acid sequence: CASSNSTTGTSVAFF. This chain uses TRBV5-1 with TRBJ1-1; TRBD1 might be the D (6 bases). Trimming left V 4 bases short and J 11 bases short, with 24 bases between. The CDR3 consists of 15 residues. The germline V gene has CDR1 SGHRS and CDR2 YFSETQ.

The V and J genes are TRBV16 and TRBJ1-2; D is undetermined. The ends were cut back, 4 bases at V and 4 bases at J, with 4 bases in the middle. The length of the CDR3 is 11 residues. Per the germline V gene, CDR1 is KGHSY and CDR2 is FQNENV. The CDR3 DNA sequence: TGTGCCAGCAGCCCGACCTATGGCTACACCTTC. This encodes CASSPTYGYTF.

This chain joins TRBV9 and TRBJ2-5, with TRBD2 matching 13 bases. This CDR3 is built from 18 residues. Per the germline V gene, CDR1 is SGDLS and CDR2 is YYNGEE. V trimming: 3 bases; J trimming: 2 bases; junction bases outside the gene matches: 10. The CDR3 reads CASSGGLAGVGRQETQYF. In DNA form, the CDR3 reads TGTGCCAGCAGCGGTGGACTAGCGGGAGTGGGGCGTCAAGAGACCCAGTACTTC.

The chain has TRBV27 and TRBJ2-7, with TRBD1 identical over 8 bases. Germline trimming cut 5 bases from V and 2 bases from J; bases unmatched to any gene: 5. Germline loops: CDR1 MNHEY, CDR2 SMNVEV (reference sequence). The CDR3 sequence is 14 residues long. The CDR3 spells CASSRQGNAYEQYF. The CDR3 DNA sequence: TGTGCCAGCAGTCGACAGGGGAACGCCTACGAGCAGTACTTC.

The chain uses TRBV4-3 and TRBJ2-5; 15 nucleotides match TRBD2. Germline trimming cut 0 bases from V and 4 bases from J; bases unmatched to any gene: 3. Germline CDR1 LGHNA, CDR2 YSLEER. The CDR3 runs to 17 residues. The CDR3 here is CASSQDGTSGRLETQYF. The CDR3 DNA reads as TGCGCCAGCAGCCAAGACGGGACTAGCGGGAGGTTAGAGACCCAGTACTTC.

This clone was observed a single time. The rearrangement uses TRBV5-4 and TRBJ2-5, with a weak D call TRBD2 (6 bases). The CDR3 extends over 14 amino acids. V was trimmed by 4 bases and J by 3 bases, leaving 13 bases between them. CDR1 SGHNT and CDR2 YYREEE come from the germline V gene (reference sequence). The DNA of the CDR3 is TGTGCCAGCAGCCTGGGAGGTCAAGAAGAGACCCAGTACTTC. Translated: CASSLGGQEETQYF. Drawing the rest from reference TRBV5-4 and TRBJ2-5, the complete variable domain is ETGVTQSPTHLIKTRGQQVTLRCSSQSGHNTVSWYQQALGQGPQFIFQYYREEENGRGNFPPRFSGLQFPNYSSELNVNALELDDSALYLCASSLGGQEETQYFGPGTRLLVL.

The gene calls are TRBV28 and TRBJ2-7, with 10 bases that match TRBD2. Trimming at V came to 6 bases and at J to 4 bases, leaving 9 bases not matched to a gene. The CDR3 has 15 residues. Germline V CDR1 and CDR2: MDHEN, SYDVKM. CDR3 DNA sequence: TGTGCCAGCAGGCCCGGGGGTAGCGGGAGGTACGAGCAGTACTTC. Translation gives CASRPGGSGRYEQYF.

V usage is TRBV9 and J usage is TRBJ2-3; TRBD2 agrees at 9 bases. V trimming: 4 bases; J trimming: 3 bases; junction bases outside the gene matches: 21. The CDR3 runs 20 residues. Per germline, CDR1 SGDLS and CDR2 YYNGEE. The CDR3 sequence is CASSPSEGWREGRKTDTQYF. As DNA, the CDR3 is TGTGCCAGCAGCCCTTCCGAAGGGTGGCGGGAGGGCCGAAAAACAGATACGCAGTATTTT.

In its sample, this clone was seen once. This chain joins TRBV25-1 and TRBJ2-7; D possibly corresponds to TRBD2 (5 bases). This CDR3 is built from 12 residues. CDR1 is MGHDK, CDR2 SYGVNS, per germline. Between the trimmed V and J ends, which lost 6 bases and 1 base, there was a span of 7 bases. The CDR3, as DNA: TGTGCCAGCAGCAGGACTTCCTACGAGCAGTACTTC. It codes for CASSRTSYEQYF.

Details on this clone: At the DNA level, this CDR3 is encoded by other sequences in the same sample as well. The genes are TRBV27 and TRBJ2-7; 13 bases match TRBD2. This CDR3 spans 15 amino acids. Per the germline V gene, CDR1 is MNHEY and CDR2 is SMNVEV (reference sequence). V gave up 2 bases and J gave up 6 bases; unmatched junction bases: 4. The CDR3 DNA reads as TGTGCCAGCAGTTTACGGACTAGCGGGAGATCCGAGCAGTACTTC. Translating it yields CASSLRTSGRSEQYF.

The chain recombines TRBV18 with TRBJ2-7, with D perhaps being TRBD1 or TRBD2 (6 bases each). The germline V and J ends were trimmed by 6 bases and 3 bases, with 12 bases remaining between them. The CDR3 loop spans 13 amino acids. Germline V CDR1 and CDR2: KGHSH, LQKENI. The CDR3 nucleotides are TGTGCCAGCTCTCACGAGGGGGGCTACGAGCAGTACTTC. This codes for CASSHEGGYEQYF.

V is TRBV29-1 and J is TRBJ2-7; D is uncertain. Trimming took off 2 bases at V and 5 bases at J, with 13 bases between the two ends. Germline V gives CDR1 SQVTM, CDR2 ANQGSEA. This CDR3 comprises 13 residues. CDR3 region: CSVELENHHEQYF. CDR3 bases: TGCAGCGTTGAATTAGAAAACCACCACGAGCAGTACTTC.

This clone was detected once. The rearrangement joins TRBV23-1 to TRBJ2-4; 7 nucleotides agree with TRBD1. TRBV23-1 is an ORF, and what it does is uncertain. The CDR3 runs 16 residues. The trim removed 2 bases at V and 3 bases at J, leaving 7 bases unmatched. The CDR3 reads CASSQGTDDGKNIQYF. The CDR3 bases are TGCGCCAGCAGTCAAGGGACAGACGACGGCAAAAACATTCAGTACTTC.

The J gene is TRBJ2-7, the V gene TRBV7-9; 7 positions match TRBD1. The CDR3 totals 15 residues. The V and J ends lost 5 bases and 0 bases, in that order; junction bases with no gene match: 7. Germline V gene lookup returns CDR1 SEHNR and CDR2 FQNEAQ (reference sequence). The CDR3 bases are TGTGCCAGCAGCCCACGACAGGGAAGCTCCTACGAGCAGTACTTC. Its translation: CASSPRQGSSYEQYF.

The chain combines TRBV6-6 with TRBJ1-5; D is unresolved. The germline CDR1 and CDR2 sequences are MNHNY and SVGAGI (reference sequence). The CDR3 length is 14 residues. Trimming stripped 5 bases from V and 5 bases from J, with 13 bases between. The CDR3 DNA reads as TGTGCCAGCAGTGAGGGAGGCAGTTATCAGCCCCAGCATTTT. This translates into CASSEGGSYQPQHF.